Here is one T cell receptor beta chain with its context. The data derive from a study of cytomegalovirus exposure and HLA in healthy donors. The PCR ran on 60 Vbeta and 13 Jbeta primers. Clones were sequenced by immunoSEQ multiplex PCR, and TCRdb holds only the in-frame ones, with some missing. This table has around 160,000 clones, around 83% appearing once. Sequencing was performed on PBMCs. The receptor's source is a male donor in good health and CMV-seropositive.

CDR3 residues: CASSLGDRERSEQFF. CDR3 sequence (DNA): TGCGCCAGCAGCCTTGGGGACAGGGAAAGGAGTGAGCAGTTCTTC. This chain uses TRBV4-3 with TRBJ2-1, with TRBD1 identical over 9 bases. Germline lookup yields CDR1 LGHNA and CDR2 YSLEER. The CDR3 loop spans 15 amino acids. With V trimmed by 4 bases and J by 9 bases, 10 bases remained unmatched.